This entry lists 20 T cell receptor beta chains sequenced from one sample in a study of blood T cell repertoires in COVID-19 (TCRdb year 2020). The library came from the immunoSEQ multiplex PCR assay. TCRdb retrieved this table from immuneACCESS and kept in-frame rearrangements only. Not all clones are present; in checked studies, unresolved V genes account for under half, and no reason is known for the remainder. This sample comprises 190,000 or so clones, 80% to 90% of them detected only once. The top ten clonotypes cover approximately 8.2% of the sample. Sequenced material: PBMCs or T cells enriched from blood (not recorded which). The receptors originated from a woman younger than 30 who had recovered from COVID-19.

This clone was seen just once. This rearrangement joins TRBV4-1 to TRBJ2-7; tentatively, D is TRBD1 (5 bases). CDR3 length: 13 residues. V lost 4 bases and J lost 1, with 8 bases in between. Germline values: CDR1 MGHRA, CDR2 YSYEKL. The DNA of the CDR3 is TGCGCCAGCAGCCCGACAGAATCCTACGAGCAGTACTTC. Its protein product is CASSPTESYEQYF.

V usage is TRBV5-4 and J usage is TRBJ2-7; the match to TRBD2 covers 7 bases. Germline-derived CDR1 and CDR2 are SGHNT and YYREEE (reference sequence). V gave up 4 bases and J gave up 4 bases; unmatched junction bases: 14. The CDR3 runs to 16 residues. The CDR3 DNA follows: TGTGCCAGCAGCGCCCAGACCGGGACTACGGGGTACGAGCAGTACTTC. Its protein product is CASSAQTGTTGYEQYF.

This CDR3 reads CASSPGTAGTQYF. As DNA, the CDR3 is TGTGCCAGCAGCCCCGGGACAGCGGGGACCCAGTACTTC. The chain carries TRBV5-6 and TRBJ2-5, with a weak D call TRBD1 (7 bases). Trimming took 4 bases from V and 7 from J, leaving 14 bases between them. The germline V gene encodes CDR1 SGHDT and CDR2 YYEEEE. This CDR3 contains 13 residues.

The chain carries TRBV2 and TRBJ2-7; the D is unclear. This CDR3 contains 12 residues. Trimming removed 4 bases from V and 3 bases from J, with 7 bases in between. CDR1 is SNHLY and CDR2 is FYNNEI in the germline V gene. The CDR3 sequence is CASSGSDYEQYF. The CDR3 DNA reads TGTGCCAGCAGTGGGTCAGACTACGAGCAGTACTTC.

V gene TRBV2 combines with J gene TRBJ1-2; 7 nucleotides line up with TRBD1. V gave up 9 bases and J gave up 5 bases; unmatched junction bases: 18. The germline V gene encodes CDR1 SNHLY and CDR2 FYNNEI. The CDR3 sequence is 16 residues long. CDR3 sequence reads: CARRDSQGGDSYGYTF. CDR3 nucleotides: TGTGCCAGGAGGGACAGCCAAGGTGGGGATTCATATGGCTACACCTTC.

Here the CDR3 reads CASSGAYGYTF. The CDR3 region has the DNA TGTGCCAGCAGCGGGGCTTATGGCTACACCTTC. The rearrangement uses TRBV7-9 and TRBJ1-2; weak D call: TRBD1 (5 bases). V was shortened by 5 bases and J by 5 bases, with 6 bases between the two germline ends. CDR1 SEHNR and CDR2 FQNEAQ come from the germline V gene (reference sequence). The CDR3 length is 11 residues.

The chain has TRBV21-1 and TRBJ1-1; the table's D call TRBD1 went unverified against the DNA. TRBV21-1 is a known pseudogene. The CDR3 has 19 amino acids. CDR3 in amino acids: CASSKALSVRGTVNTEAFF. The CDR3, as DNA: TGTGCCAGCAGCAAAGCGCTTTCGGTACGCGGGACAGTGAACACTGAAGCTTTCTTT.

The chain employs TRBV29-1 and TRBJ2-3, with TRBD2 as a possible D gene (5 bases). Trimming stripped 4 bases from V and 0 bases from J, with 8 bases between. Looked up from germline, CDR1 is SQVTM and CDR2 is ANQGSEA. The CDR3 loop spans 13 amino acids. This CDR3 is CSVVWESTDTQYF. In DNA form, the CDR3 reads TGCAGCGTTGTCTGGGAGAGCACAGATACGCAGTATTTT.

V gene TRBV2 combines with J gene TRBJ2-2; 7 positions match TRBD2. The trim removed 6 bases at V and 6 bases at J, leaving 13 bases unmatched. The CDR3 contains 16 residues. Per the germline V gene, CDR1 is SNHLY and CDR2 is FYNNEI. The CDR3 is CASSPHWTSLAGELFF. The CDR3 DNA reads TGTGCCAGCAGCCCACACTGGACTAGTTTAGCCGGGGAGCTGTTTTTT.

The rearrangement joins TRBV18 to TRBJ1-1; D may be TRBD1 (5 bases). CDR1 is KGHSH, CDR2 LQKENI, per germline. V lost 3 bases and J 1 base, leaving 15 bases between the germline ends. The CDR3 runs to 16 residues. Written as DNA, the CDR3 is TGTGCCAGCTCACCGTCGACCCTCGGACAGAACACTGAAGCTTTCTTT. It yields the protein CASSPSTLGQNTEAFF.

This clone was seen just once. The chain carries TRBV7-6 and TRBJ2-1; 8 bases are a match to TRBD2. This CDR3 has 15 residues. Trimming at V came to 2 bases and at J to 8 bases, leaving 8 bases not matched to a gene. From germline, CDR1 is SGHVS and CDR2 FNYEAQ. CDR3 sequence: CASSLPGGAPDEQFF. The CDR3 DNA follows: TGTGCCAGCAGCTTACCCGGGGGGGCCCCGGATGAGCAGTTCTTC.

The genes are TRBV18 and TRBJ2-6, with 9 bases matching TRBD1. V lost 0 bases to trimming and J lost 0 bases; unmatched junction nucleotides: 3. Germline CDR1 is KGHSH and CDR2 is LQKENI. The CDR3 is 18 residues long. The CDR3 DNA reads as TGTGCCAGCTCACCACCGGGACAGGGATCCTCTGGGGCCAACGTCCTGACTTTC. This translates into CASSPPGQGSSGANVLTF.

The chain has TRBV5-1 and TRBJ2-5; D ambiguous. CDR1 and CDR2 (germline): SGHRS, YFSETQ. Trimming removed 0 bases at V and 4 bases at J, with 7 bases between. This CDR3 spans 13 amino acids. The CDR3 DNA is TGCGCCAGCAGCTTGGACAGAATAGAGACCCAGTACTTC. It is translated as CASSLDRIETQYF.

The chain uses TRBV2 and TRBJ1-2; 9 nucleotides match TRBD1. The CDR3 has 12 residues. The V and J ends lost 7 bases and 7 bases, in that order; junction bases with no gene match: 4. Germline V gives CDR1 SNHLY, CDR2 FYNNEI. DNA of the CDR3: TGTGCCAGCAAGGGACAGGGAGGTGGCTACACCTTC. Translated: CASKGQGGGYTF.

J is TRBJ1-1 and V is TRBV4-2, with a tentative D call TRBD1 (5 bases). V was shortened by 0 bases and J by 2 bases, with 10 bases between the two germline ends. Germline-derived CDR1 and CDR2 are LGHNA and YNFKEQ. The CDR3 covers 15 residues. CDR3 sequence reads: CASSQDMTDNTEAFF. As DNA, the CDR3 is TGTGCCAGCAGCCAAGATATGACAGACAACACTGAAGCTTTCTTT.

This clone was picked up one time. The V gene is TRBV7-2, the J gene TRBJ2-1, with D perhaps TRBD1 (5 bases). Germline assignment: CDR1 SGHTA and CDR2 FQGNSA. V was trimmed by 3 bases and J by 1 base, leaving 7 bases between them. The CDR3 is 14 residues long. The CDR3 bases are TGTGCCAGCAGCTTCCAGGGTTCCTACAATGAGCAGTTCTTC. It codes for CASSFQGSYNEQFF. Using reference TRBV7-2 and TRBJ2-1 for the parts outside the CDR3, the full variable domain is GAGVSQSPSNKVTEKGKDVELRCDPISGHTALYWYRQSLGQGLEFLIYFQGNSAPDKSGLPSDRFSAERTGGSVSTLTIQRTQQEDSAVYLCASSFQGSYNEQFFGPGTRLTVL.

The chain combines TRBV5-1 with TRBJ2-3; the match to TRBD1 covers 7 bases. This CDR3 is built from 15 residues. V lost 1 base, J lost 0 bases, and 2 bases stayed unmatched. Germline CDR1 SGHRS, CDR2 YFSETQ. CDR3 DNA sequence: TGCGCCAGCAGCTTGACAGGGGAGAGCACAGATACGCAGTATTTT. Encoded protein: CASSLTGESTDTQYF.

The V and J genes are TRBV7-9 and TRBJ1-1; unclear D gene. Trimming left V 5 bases short and J 0 bases short, with 13 bases between. Germline CDR1 reads SEHNR; CDR2 reads FQNEAQ (reference sequence). CDR3 length equals 15 residues. This CDR3 reads CASSLVIGVNTEAFF. The CDR3 coding sequence is TGTGCCAGCAGCCTCGTCATCGGAGTGAACACTGAAGCTTTCTTT.

The chain has TRBV6-5 and TRBJ1-5; no reliable D call. Trimming removed 4 bases from V and 9 bases from J, with 13 bases in between. This CDR3 region has 13 residues. Germline V lookup: CDR1 MNHEY, CDR2 SVGAGI. In DNA form, the CDR3 reads TGTGCCAGCAGTTCCACGCTAGTCGGGCCCCAGCATTTT. This gives the protein CASSSTLVGPQHF.

This clone was seen a single time. The J gene is TRBJ2-3, the V gene TRBV2, with D unresolved. Trimming pared 1 base from V and 10 bases from J, leaving 9 bases between. Germline values: CDR1 SNHLY, CDR2 FYNNEI. The CDR3 is 12 residues long. The CDR3 DNA is TGTGCCAGCAGTGAAGACTCGAACCCGCAGTATTTT. Translation: CASSEDSNPQYF.